Sequencing of this TCR beta chain was carried out in a study of HIV-infected patients and healthy controls. Broader study findings: Healthy controls carried many MAIT alpha-chain CDR3s, while HIV+ repertoires had few. Healthy control repertoires had roughly threefold more distinct CDR3s than untreated HIV+ repertoires, and higher Shannon diversity.

This clonotype appeared many times. Its antigen remains unidentified. No cell fractionation was done, so the repertoire covers all unsorted peripheral blood T cells. Donors lacked febrile or AIDS-related illness, tumors, and hepatitis B or C coinfection. cDNA was made from approximately 500 ng RNA using alpha and beta constant primers. Separate chain-specific third strand synthesis with multiplexing indices produced the alpha and beta libraries. A 12-nucleotide barcode per molecule came from two concatenated random hexamers added pre-amplification. One entry per CDR3 protein results from TCRdb running MiXCR on the 5' RACE reads. The top ten clones hold around a fifth of a sample with about 8,100 distinct CDR3 sequences, roughly 6% of them seen once. The source was blood, collected before antiretroviral therapy. The clonotype originates from an adult with HIV infection.

CDR3 region: CSVRGGTGHYEQFF. The CDR3 DNA sequence: TGCAGCGTGAGGGGCGGGACAGGGCATTATGAGCAGTTCTTC. The chain links TRBV29-1 to TRBJ2-1, with TRBD1 matching 9 bases. Trimming cost V 6 bases and J 8 bases; bases outside gene matches: 11. Germline loops: CDR1 SQVTM, CDR2 ANQGSEA. The CDR3 sequence is 14 residues long.